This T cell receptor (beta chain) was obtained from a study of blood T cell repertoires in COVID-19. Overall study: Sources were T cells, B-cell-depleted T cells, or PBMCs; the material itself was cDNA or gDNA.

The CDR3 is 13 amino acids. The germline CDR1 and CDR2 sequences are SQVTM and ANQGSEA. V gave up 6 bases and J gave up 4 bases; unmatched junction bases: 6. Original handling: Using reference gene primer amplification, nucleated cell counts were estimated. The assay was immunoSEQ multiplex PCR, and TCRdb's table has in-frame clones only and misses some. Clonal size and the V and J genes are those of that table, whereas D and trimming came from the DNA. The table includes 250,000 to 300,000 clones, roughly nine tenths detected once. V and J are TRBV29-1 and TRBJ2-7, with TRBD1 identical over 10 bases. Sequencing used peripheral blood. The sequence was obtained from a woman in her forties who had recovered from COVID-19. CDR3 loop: CSVRTGGRYEQYF. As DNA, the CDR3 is TGCAGCGTGCGGACAGGGGGGCGGTACGAGCAGTACTTC.